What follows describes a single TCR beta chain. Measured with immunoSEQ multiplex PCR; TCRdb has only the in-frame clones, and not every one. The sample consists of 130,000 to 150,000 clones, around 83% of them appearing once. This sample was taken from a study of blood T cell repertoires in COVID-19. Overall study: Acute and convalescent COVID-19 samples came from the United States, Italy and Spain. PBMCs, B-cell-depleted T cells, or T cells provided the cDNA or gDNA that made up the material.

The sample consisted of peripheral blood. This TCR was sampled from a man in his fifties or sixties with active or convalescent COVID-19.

The CDR3 here is CASSPGAGKTPGNTIYF. As DNA, the CDR3 is TGTGCCAGCAGCCCGGGCGCGGGGAAAACCCCTGGAAACACCATATATTTT. The chain uses TRBV9 and TRBJ1-3; D unclear. Germline V gene lookup returns CDR1 SGDLS and CDR2 YYNGEE. This CDR3 is 17 amino acids long. V was shortened by 4 bases and J by 2 bases, with 19 bases between the two germline ends.